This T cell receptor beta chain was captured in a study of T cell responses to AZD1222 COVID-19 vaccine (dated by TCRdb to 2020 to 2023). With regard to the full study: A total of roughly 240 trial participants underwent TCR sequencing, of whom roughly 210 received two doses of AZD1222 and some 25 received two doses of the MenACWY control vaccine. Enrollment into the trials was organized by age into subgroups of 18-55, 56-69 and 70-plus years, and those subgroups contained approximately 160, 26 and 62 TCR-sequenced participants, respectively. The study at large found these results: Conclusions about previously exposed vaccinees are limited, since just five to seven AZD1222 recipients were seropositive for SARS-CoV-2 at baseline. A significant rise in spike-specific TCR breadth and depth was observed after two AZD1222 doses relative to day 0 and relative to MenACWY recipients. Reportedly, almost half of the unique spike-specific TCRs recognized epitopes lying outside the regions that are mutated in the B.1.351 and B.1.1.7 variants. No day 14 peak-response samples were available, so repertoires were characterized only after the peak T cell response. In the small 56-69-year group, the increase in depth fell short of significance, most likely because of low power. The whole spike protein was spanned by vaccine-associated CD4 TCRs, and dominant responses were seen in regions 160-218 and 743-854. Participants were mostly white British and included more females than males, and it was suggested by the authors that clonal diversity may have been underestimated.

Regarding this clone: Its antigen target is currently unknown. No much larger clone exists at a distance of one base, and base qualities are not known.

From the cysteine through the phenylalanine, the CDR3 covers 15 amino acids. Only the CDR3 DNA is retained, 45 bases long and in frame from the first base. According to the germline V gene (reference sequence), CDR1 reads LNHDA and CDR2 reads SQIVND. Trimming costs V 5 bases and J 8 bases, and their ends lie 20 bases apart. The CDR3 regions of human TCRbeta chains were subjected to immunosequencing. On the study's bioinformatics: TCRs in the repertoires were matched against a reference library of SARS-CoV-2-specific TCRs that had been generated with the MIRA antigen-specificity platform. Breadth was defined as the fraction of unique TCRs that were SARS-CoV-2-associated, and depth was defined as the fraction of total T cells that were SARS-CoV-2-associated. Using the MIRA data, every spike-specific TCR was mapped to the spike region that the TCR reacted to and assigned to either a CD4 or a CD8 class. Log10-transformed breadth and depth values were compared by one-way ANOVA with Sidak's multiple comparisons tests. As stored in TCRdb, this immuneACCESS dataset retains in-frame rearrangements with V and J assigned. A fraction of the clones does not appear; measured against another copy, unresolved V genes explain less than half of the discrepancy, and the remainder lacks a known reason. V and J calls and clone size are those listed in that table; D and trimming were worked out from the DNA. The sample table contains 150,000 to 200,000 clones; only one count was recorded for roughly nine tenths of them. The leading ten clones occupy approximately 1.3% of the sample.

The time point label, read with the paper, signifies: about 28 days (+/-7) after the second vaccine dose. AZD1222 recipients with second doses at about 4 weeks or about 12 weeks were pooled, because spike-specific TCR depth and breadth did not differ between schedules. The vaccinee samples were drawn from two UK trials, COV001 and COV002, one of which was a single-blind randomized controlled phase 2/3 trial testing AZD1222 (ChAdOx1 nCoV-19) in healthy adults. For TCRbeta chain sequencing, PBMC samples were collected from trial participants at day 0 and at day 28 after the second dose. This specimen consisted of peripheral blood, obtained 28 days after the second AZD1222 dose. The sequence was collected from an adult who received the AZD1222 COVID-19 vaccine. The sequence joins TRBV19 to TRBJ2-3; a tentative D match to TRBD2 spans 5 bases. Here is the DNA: TGTGCCAGTAGTCCCCCCGGGCTAGCAATTGCTACGCAGTATTTT. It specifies CASSPPGLAIATQYF.